The clone carrying this T cell receptor (beta chain) turned up a few times. The sample originates from a study of control samples from healthy donors and cancer patients. Germline CDR1 reads ENHRY; CDR2 reads SYGVKD. V was cut by 7 bases and J by 4 bases, with 10 bases left in between. CDR3 size: 12 residues. Clones were read by immunoSEQ multiplex PCR, and TCRdb kept only the in-frame ones, dropping some. This sample has about 170,000 clones, with around nine tenths found just once. The sample was blood. The genes are TRBV10-3 and TRBJ1-2, with D hard to call. The sequence was collected from a man aged 25-45 years in good health. The CDR3 loop is CAITDIGYGYTF. For the CDR3, the DNA is TGTGCCATCACCGATATCGGCTATGGCTACACCTTC.